The 17 T cell receptor beta chains in this list originate from one sample, sequenced in a study of OX40 agonist ivuxolimab in advanced cancers. Data came from immunoSEQ multiplex PCR; TCRdb stores just in-frame clones and leaves some out. The table records some 22,000 clones, about 80% of them present only once. This specimen was CD4+ or CD8+ T cells sorted from blood, taken in a trial of the OX40 agonist ivuxolimab. The source is an adult with an advanced solid tumor such as melanoma, head and neck, liver or kidney cancer.

This clone occurred once. Germline is not matched at one junction end, which may reflect a read error. This chain links TRBV7-7 with TRBJ2-5; the match to TRBD2 covers 13 bases. The assigned J gene may be wrong: the sequence end matches TRBJ2-7 better. Germline V CDR1 and CDR2: SSHAT, FNYEAQ (reference sequence). The length of the CDR3 is 19 residues. In DNA, the CDR3 is TGTGCTAGCAGCCTCCCGACGGGACTAGCGGGATGCTCCCAAAGCGAGCAGTACTTC. Translation gives CASSLPTGLAGCSQSEQYF.

This chain links TRBV2 with TRBJ2-1; 8 bases map to TRBD1. CDR3 length equals 15 residues. Trimming took 7 bases from V and 1 from J; bases not matched to a gene: 6. From germline, CDR1 is SNHLY and CDR2 FYNNEI. Here the CDR3 reads CASMTGTGSYNEQFF. CDR3 sequence (DNA): TGTGCCAGCATGACCGGGACAGGTTCCTACAATGAGCAGTTCTTC.

This chain connects TRBV6-5 to TRBJ2-1; 8 bases match TRBD1. This CDR3 has 14 residues. Germline V gives CDR1 MNHEY, CDR2 SVGAGI. V lost 2 bases, J lost 5 bases, and 2 bases stayed unmatched. CDR3 DNA sequence: TGTGCCAGCAGTTACGGACAGGGCCACAATGAGCAGTTCTTC. It encodes CASSYGQGHNEQFF.

The chain recombines TRBV20-1 with TRBJ2-7, with D perhaps TRBD1 or TRBD2 (5 bases each). CDR1 and CDR2 (germline): DFQATT, SNEGSKA (reference sequence). This CDR3 is 11 amino acids long. V lost 5 bases and J 6 bases, leaving 11 bases between the germline ends. CDR3 in amino acids: CSAGPGAEQYF. The CDR3, as DNA: TGCAGTGCTGGCCCCGGGGCCGAGCAGTACTTC.

The sample holds one count of this clone. The chain carries TRBV4-1 and TRBJ2-7; 11 bases fit TRBD2. V was pared by 2 bases and J by 3 bases, with 12 bases of the junction left unmatched. The germline CDR1 and CDR2 sequences are MGHRA and YSYEKL. The CDR3 contains 18 residues. The CDR3 sequence is CASSQSGAPTSGSYEQYF. As DNA, the CDR3 is TGCGCCAGCAGCCAATCTGGCGCTCCAACTAGCGGGAGCTACGAGCAGTACTTC.

In its sample, this clone was seen a few times. The rearrangement links TRBV6-4 to TRBJ2-1; D remains unclear. Germline V lookup: CDR1 MRHNA, CDR2 SNTAGT. Between the trimmed V and J ends, which lost 0 bases and 0 bases, there was a span of 9 bases. This CDR3 spans 16 amino acids. DNA for the CDR3: TGTGCCAGCAGTGACTCAAGCAGCCGCTCCTACAATGAGCAGTTCTTC. The encoded protein is CASSDSSSRSYNEQFF.

The genes are TRBV10-3 and TRBJ2-2, with 9 bases matching TRBD2. Looked up from germline, CDR1 is ENHRY and CDR2 is SYGVKD. V was pared by 6 bases and J by 3 bases, with 14 bases of the junction left unmatched. The length of the CDR3 is 18 residues. The CDR3 loop is CAISDPTSGFQYTGELFF. DNA of the CDR3: TGTGCCATCAGCGATCCGACTAGCGGATTCCAATACACCGGGGAGCTGTTTTTT.

V usage is TRBV27 and J usage is TRBJ2-7, with D hard to call. The CDR3 has 17 amino acids. V was pared by 5 bases and J by 1 base, with 21 bases between. Germline V lookup: CDR1 MNHEY, CDR2 SMNVEV (reference sequence). The CDR3 is CASSTRRTSSGSYEQYF. DNA for the CDR3: TGTGCCAGCAGTACACGCCGGACCTCTTCGGGTTCCTACGAGCAGTACTTC.

The V gene is TRBV9, the J gene TRBJ2-1; 12 positions match TRBD2. Germline CDR1 reads SGDLS; CDR2 reads YYNGEE. CDR3 length equals 15 residues. After removal of 3 bases from V and 8 bases from J, the junction contained 6 bases not matched to a gene. The chain's CDR3 is CASSEPSGRVHEQFF. In DNA, the CDR3 is TGTGCCAGCAGCGAACCTAGCGGGAGGGTACATGAGCAGTTCTTC.

The chain carries TRBV7-8 and TRBJ2-7, with 13 bases matching TRBD2. Trimming removed 4 bases from V and 2 bases from J; junction bases left unmatched: 5. Germline loops: CDR1 SGHVS, CDR2 FQNEAQ. This CDR3 has 16 residues. CDR3 nucleotides: TGTGCCAGCAGCTCCGGACTAGCGGGAGTCCCCTACGAGCAGTACTTC. It yields the protein CASSSGLAGVPYEQYF.

CDR3 in DNA: TGTGCCAGCAGTGAAAGGTGGGAGGCGGTTAAGCAGTTCTTC. This translates into CASSERWEAVKQFF. The chain joins TRBV25-1 to TRBJ2-1, with D possibly TRBD2 on 6 matching bases. The CDR3 length is 14 residues. Germline CDR1 reads MGHDK; CDR2 reads SYGVNS. Deletions cut 2 bases from V and 11 bases from J, with 16 bases between.

CDR3 nucleotides: TGTGCCAGCAGCTTGGGAGGTATCCGGGACAGGTCCTACGAGCAGTACTTC. As protein: CASSLGGIRDRSYEQYF. The rearrangement links TRBV5-5 to TRBJ2-7, with 8 bases aligning to TRBD1. Trimming removed 0 bases from V and 1 base from J; junction bases left unmatched: 9. Germline V gene sequence: CDR1 SGHKS, CDR2 YYEKEE (reference sequence). This CDR3 region has 17 residues.

This clone has a handful of counts. At the DNA level, this CDR3 is encoded by other sequences in the same sample as well. This chain connects TRBV5-1 to TRBJ2-1; 7 nucleotides match TRBD2. This CDR3 is 14 amino acids long. Trimming removed 2 bases from V and 2 bases from J; junction bases left unmatched: 1. The germline gives CDR1 SGHRS, CDR2 YFSETQ. The CDR3 reads CASSFSGAYNEQFF. The CDR3 nucleotides read TGCGCCAGCAGCTTCAGCGGGGCCTACAATGAGCAGTTCTTC.

The chain employs TRBV7-9 and TRBJ2-1; 8 bases align to TRBD1. This CDR3 comprises 13 residues. The V segment lost 8 bases and the J segment 2 bases; nucleotides outside the gene matches: 2. Germline V gene lookup returns CDR1 SEHNR and CDR2 FQNEAQ (reference sequence). The CDR3: CASRTGTYNEQFF. CDR3 bases: TGTGCCAGCCGGACAGGGACCTACAATGAGCAGTTCTTC.

This chain links TRBV19 with TRBJ1-4; D is perhaps TRBD1 (5 bases). Trimming removed 1 base from V and 12 bases from J, with 12 bases in between. Germline V gene lookup returns CDR1 LNHDA and CDR2 SQIVND (reference sequence). CDR3 length: 13 amino acids. This CDR3 is CASSIGGGRQLFF. The CDR3 bases are TGTGCCAGTAGTATAGGGGGCGGGAGGCAACTGTTTTTT.

In its sample, this clone was seen once. V is TRBV9 and J is TRBJ2-6, with D tentatively TRBD1 (6 bases). This CDR3 has 16 amino acids. Trimming removed 0 bases from V and 2 bases from J, with 9 bases in between. From germline, CDR1 is SGDLS and CDR2 YYNGEE. The CDR3 loop is CASSVVGGAGANVLTF. DNA of the CDR3: TGTGCCAGCAGCGTAGTTGGGGGCGCTGGGGCCAACGTCCTGACTTTC.

Concerning this clone: Its ends do not fully match the called genes, so a read error is possible. Other DNA variants within this sample encode the same CDR3. This sequence joins TRBV5-1 and TRBJ2-7, with D maybe TRBD1 (5 bases). The germline V gene encodes CDR1 SGHRS and CDR2 YFSETQ. This CDR3 has 14 amino acids. CDR3 sequence (DNA): TGTGCCAGCAGCTTCCAGGGTATAGTCCACGAGCAGTACTTC. Translation gives CASSFQGIVHEQYF.